This TCR beta chain was found in a study of blood T cell repertoires in COVID-19. Study-level background: Sample material is recorded as cDNA or gDNA derived from T cells, B-cell-depleted T cells, or PBMCs.

The age range of participants was about 18 to 89 years, with residence in around 22 US areas. CDR3 length equals 15 residues. J lost 8 bases, V lost 7 bases, and 10 bases had no gene match. Germline loops: CDR1 LNHDA, CDR2 SQIVND (reference sequence). As originally analysed: The assay estimated nucleated cells by amplifying reference gene primers. Sequenced by immunoSEQ multiplex PCR; TCRdb stores in-frame clones only, minus some. Clone size and the V and J calls come from that table; the DNA yielded D and trimming. The sample comprises 230,000 or so clones, roughly 90% of which are singletons, and over 3% rests with the top ten.

Sequencing was carried out using PBMCs or T cells enriched from blood (not recorded which). This sequence originates from a woman aged 40 to 50 with acute COVID-19. The chain combines TRBV19 with TRBJ1-4; TRBD1 matches at 10 bases. CDR3 coding DNA: TGTGCCAGTACCCAATGGGGGACAGGGGAAGAAAAACTGTTTTTT. This translates into CASTQWGTGEEKLFF.